These 18 T cell receptor beta chains were sequenced from one sample in a study of cytomegalovirus exposure and HLA in healthy donors. 60 Vbeta and 13 Jbeta primers were used in PCR. Clones were read by immunoSEQ multiplex PCR, and TCRdb kept only the in-frame ones, dropping some. The table records about 110,000 clones, roughly 80% of them present only once. Sample: PBMCs. The receptors were gathered from a man aged 50 to 59 in good health and CMV-seronegative.

This chain joins TRBV11-2 and TRBJ1-2; TRBD1 aligns across 7 bases. Germline V gives CDR1 SGHAT, CDR2 FQNNGV. This CDR3 contains 15 residues. Trimming cost V 5 bases and J 5 bases; bases outside gene matches: 11. The CDR3 loop is CASSARQGEGYGYTF. CDR3 DNA sequence: TGTGCCAGCAGCGCCAGACAGGGAGAGGGATATGGCTACACCTTC.

V is TRBV2 and J is TRBJ2-1; maybe TRBD2 (5 bases). The length of the CDR3 is 13 residues. CDR1 is SNHLY, CDR2 FYNNEI, per germline. V was pared by 6 bases and J by 9 bases, with 15 bases between. In nucleotides, the CDR3 is TGTGCCAGCAGAGTTACTAGTCTGGGTGAGCAGTTCTTC. It translates to CASRVTSLGEQFF.

V is TRBV21-1 and J is TRBJ1-4; whether TRBD1, the table's D call, matches the DNA was not checked. TRBV21-1 is marked as a pseudogene. This CDR3 contains 16 residues. CDR3 sequence (DNA): TGTGCCAGCAGCATCCGACAGGGAGGCACTAATGAAAAACTGTTTTTT. Encoded protein: CASSIRQGGTNEKLFF.

The gene calls are TRBV11-1 and TRBJ2-2; 9 bases are a match to TRBD2. The CDR3 runs to 16 residues. CDR1 SGHAT and CDR2 FQDESV come from the germline V gene (reference sequence). V was pared by 5 bases and J by 4 bases, with 8 bases of the junction left unmatched. The CDR3 bases are TGTGCCAGCAGCCCCTGGGTAGCGGGGGCCACCGGGGAGCTGTTTTTT. This translates into CASSPWVAGATGELFF.

V usage is TRBV7-9 and J usage is TRBJ2-5; tentatively, D is TRBD1 (5 bases). V was shortened by 2 bases and J by 2 bases, with 9 bases between the two germline ends. CDR3 length: 14 residues. Germline V gene data show CDR1 as SEHNR and CDR2 as FQNEAQ (reference sequence). The CDR3 DNA reads as TGTGCCAGCAGCTTATGGAACAGGCAAGAGACCCAGTACTTC. Amino acids: CASSLWNRQETQYF.

The sample holds a few counts of this clone. One end of the junction does not line up with germline, which may come from a read error. J is TRBJ2-1 and V is TRBV7-9; D is undetermined. Germline V gene data show CDR1 as SEHNR and CDR2 as FQNEAQ (reference sequence). The CDR3 consists of 11 residues. CDR3 in DNA: TGTGCCAGCAGCGAACAGCTGGTCAAGCTCTTC. Its translation is CASSEQLVKLF. The variable domain in full, completed from reference TRBV7-9 and TRBJ2-1, reads DTGVSQNPRHKITKRGQNVTFRCDPISEHNRLYWYRQTLGQGPEFLTYFQNEAQLEKSRLLSDRFSAERPKGSFSTLEIQRTEQGDSAMYLCASSEQLVKLFGPGTRLTVL.

V usage is TRBV4-1 and J usage is TRBJ2-2; tentatively, D is TRBD2 (5 bases). Germline V gene lookup returns CDR1 MGHRA and CDR2 YSYEKL. The CDR3 totals 15 residues. V was clipped by 4 bases and J by 5 bases, with 14 bases between them. This chain's CDR3 is CASSPGTRGTGELFF. The CDR3 DNA is TGCGCCAGCAGCCCGGGCACCCGGGGAACCGGGGAGCTGTTTTTT.

The V call is TRBV5-6, the J call TRBJ2-5; 10 nucleotides align to TRBD2. Trimming took 1 base from V and 1 from J; bases not matched to a gene: 1. The CDR3 has 15 residues. Germline CDR1 is SGHDT and CDR2 is YYEEEE. The CDR3: CASSLIAGGQETQYF. The DNA of the CDR3 is TGTGCCAGCAGCTTGATAGCGGGGGGCCAAGAGACCCAGTACTTC.

This sequence joins TRBV30 and TRBJ1-5; possibly TRBD1 for D (5 bases). This CDR3 region has 15 residues. Germline assignment: CDR1 GTSNPN and CDR2 SVGIG (reference sequence). V was clipped by 1 base and J by 7 bases, with 17 bases between them. For the CDR3, the DNA is TGTGCCTGGAGTGCCGGGGGTACTAGGGAACAGCCCCAGCATTTT. Translating gives CAWSAGGTREQPQHF.

In DNA form, the CDR3 reads TGCGCCAGCAGCATCAGTCCGGGGCAGCCCCAGCATTTT. Amino acids: CASSISPGQPQHF. V and J are TRBV5-1 and TRBJ1-5; the D is unclear. CDR1 and CDR2 (germline): SGHRS, YFSETQ. This CDR3 is built from 13 residues. V was shortened by 4 bases and J by 7 bases, with 12 bases between the two germline ends.

This sequence joins TRBV5-5 and TRBJ1-3; no reliable D call. V was shortened by 4 bases and J by 1 base, with 12 bases between the two germline ends. Germline CDR1 reads SGHKS; CDR2 reads YYEKEE (reference sequence). The length of the CDR3 is 15 residues. The CDR3 region has the DNA TGTGCCAGCAGCCCACATGCGGAATCTGGAAACACCATATATTTT. Protein sequence: CASSPHAESGNTIYF.

This chain's CDR3 is CASSIYRGGWDEQFF. CDR3 nucleotide sequence: TGCGCCAGCAGCATTTACAGGGGAGGTTGGGATGAGCAGTTCTTC. This chain joins TRBV5-1 and TRBJ2-1; D is perhaps TRBD1 (7 bases). Germline-derived CDR1 and CDR2 are SGHRS and YFSETQ. With 4 bases removed from V and 8 bases from J, the gap between germline ends came to 19 bases. The CDR3 loop spans 15 amino acids. The full variable domain, rest sourced from reference TRBV5-1 and TRBJ2-1, is KAGVTQTPRYLIKTRGQQVTLSCSPISGHRSVSWYQQTPGQGLQFLFEYFSETQRNKGNFPGRFSGRQFSNSRSEMNVSTLELGDSALYLCASSIYRGGWDEQFFGPGTRLTVL.

V gene TRBV7-3 combines with J gene TRBJ1-3; D remains unclear. The CDR3 spans 15 residues. Germline CDR1 reads SGHTA; CDR2 reads FQGTGA. Trimming removed 1 base from V and 2 bases from J, with 9 bases in between. The CDR3 nucleotides read TGTGCCAGCAGCTTAAGACCCGGGGCTGGAAACACCATATATTTT. Translating gives CASSLRPGAGNTIYF.

The chain uses TRBV5-1 and TRBJ1-1; D unresolved. Trimming took off 0 bases at V and 5 bases at J, with 11 bases between the two ends. This CDR3 region has 14 residues. Germline CDR1 and CDR2: SGHRS and YFSETQ. The CDR3 loop is CASSLVTGRTEAFF. CDR3 DNA: TGCGCCAGCAGCTTGGTAACTGGTCGGACTGAAGCTTTCTTT.

The rearrangement links TRBV19 to TRBJ1-1; D is ambiguous. CDR3 length equals 15 residues. Germline CDR1 is LNHDA and CDR2 is SQIVND (reference sequence). V was pared by 7 bases and J by 1 base, with 16 bases between. Here the CDR3 reads CASNNPGAGNTEAFF. The CDR3 coding sequence is TGTGCCAGTAACAATCCGGGAGCGGGGAACACTGAAGCTTTCTTT.

In its sample, this clone was seen a few times. J is TRBJ2-1 and V is TRBV6-1, with 7 positions matching TRBD1. Trimming took 2 bases from V and 0 from J; bases not matched to a gene: 13. The CDR3 contains 19 residues. CDR1 is MNHNS and CDR2 is SASEGT in the germline V gene. The CDR3 region is CASSEPNDPTGSSYNEQFF. CDR3 coding DNA: TGTGCCAGCAGTGAACCTAACGACCCGACAGGGAGCTCCTACAATGAGCAGTTCTTC.

V usage is TRBV28 and J usage is TRBJ1-6, with a weak D call TRBD1 (6 bases). This CDR3 has 15 residues. V lost 8 bases and J 0 bases, leaving 11 bases between the germline ends. Germline V gene data show CDR1 as MDHEN and CDR2 as SYDVKM. DNA of the CDR3: TGTGCCAGCGACAGGTCTAGCTCCTATAATTCACCCCTCCACTTT. Its protein is CASDRSSSYNSPLHF.

The V gene is TRBV6-5, the J gene TRBJ1-2; possibly TRBD1 for D (5 bases). The CDR3 totals 13 residues. Germline V gene data show CDR1 as MNHEY and CDR2 as SVGAGI. V was shortened by 2 bases and J by 5 bases, with 9 bases between the two germline ends. For the CDR3, the DNA is TGTGCCAGCAGTTACGCAGGGTATTATGGCTACACCTTC. Protein product: CASSYAGYYGYTF.